This TCR beta chain was identified in a study of shared T cell receptors in the human thymus. CDR3 length: 12 residues. Trimming left V 6 bases short and J 0 bases short, with 5 bases between. Germline V gene data show CDR1 as SNHLY and CDR2 as FYNNEI. Measured with immunoSEQ multiplex PCR; TCRdb has only the in-frame clones, and not every one. This table has 700,000 to 750,000 clones, 80% to 90% appearing once. This sample also appeared in a second study, on human thymus T cells. This second study notes: Finnish infants who were healthy and having corrective surgery for congenital heart defects made up the donors. Gene usage (both V and J) appeared biased in thymic and blood repertoires.

This receptor was obtained from a girl less than two years old with a congenital heart defect. The chain is built from TRBV2 and TRBJ2-5; D gene unclear. Sequenced material: thymocytes. The CDR3 DNA is TGTGCCAGCAGGGAGTACCAAGAGACCCAGTACTTC. Its translation: CASREYQETQYF.